The T cell receptor beta chain described here comes from a study of STAT5B mutations in CD4+ large granular lymphocyte leukemia. Looked up from germline, CDR1 is MNHNS and CDR2 is SASEGT. The ends were cut back, 6 bases at V and 4 bases at J, with 10 bases in the middle. The CDR3 runs to 13 residues. In the case of this clone: Its antigen is as yet unknown.

Sequencing was at survey level. Method: immunoSEQ multiplex PCR; TCRdb's copy keeps in-frame clones and lacks some. This sample has about 38,000 clones, with around 72% found just once. Buffy coats from healthy blood donors served as controls. Study conclusions and caveats: Around 25% of private leukemic clonotypes occurred rarely in other patients' non-leukemic repertoires. 8/27 top patient clones versus 2/35 control clones were TRBV06-family.

The source is a human donor in good health. The chain uses TRBV6-1 and TRBJ1-5; D might be TRBD1 (5 bases). The specimen was CD4+ T cells from blood buffy coats. CDR3 region: CASRGTENQPQHF. As DNA, the CDR3 is TGTGCCAGCAGGGGGACGGAGAATCAGCCCCAGCATTTT.